This T cell receptor beta chain was obtained from a study of CD8 T cells in ankylosing spondylitis. The authors made TCR beta libraries by quantitative 5'-RACE with molecular barcodes. TCRdb reprocessed the 5' RACE reads with MiXCR, giving one entry per CDR3 protein. The table records approximately 350,000 distinct CDR3 sequences, around 15% of them present only once. This clonotype was seen a handful of times. Its antigen remains unidentified. Study findings and constraints: Disease-linked clones were CD8+ and relatively rare in peripheral blood. Several highly homologous variants formed a TCR beta motif that appeared characteristic of ankylosing spondylitis blood.

CDR1 is GTSNPN and CDR2 is SVGIG in the germline V gene (reference sequence). The CDR3 contains 13 residues. With V trimmed by 2 bases and J by 5 bases, 1 base remained unmatched. The chain links TRBV30 to TRBJ1-5, with 9 bases matching TRBD1. Material for sequencing was blood, either unsorted or a sorted T cell fraction (not recorded which). This sequence originates from a male donor with ankylosing spondylitis or in good health (not recorded which). The CDR3 coding sequence is TGTGCCTGGAGTACAGGGGGCCATCAGCCCCAGCATTTT. Translated: CAWSTGGHQPQHF.